This T cell receptor (beta chain) was profiled in a study of tumor-infiltrating lymphocytes in localized non-small cell lung cancer. To note about this clone: What it recognizes is unknown.

The CDR3 length is 15 residues. V lost 8 bases and J 5 bases, leaving 19 bases between the germline ends. Looked up from germline, CDR1 is SNHLY and CDR2 is FYNNEI. Assay: immunoSEQ multiplex PCR; the TCRdb copy retains only in-frame clones and omits some. The table has approximately 15,000 clones, over 65% seen once; the top ten hold about a tenth. Study results and caveats: Different pieces of the same tissue were used for each assay.

The chain joins TRBV2 to TRBJ2-1; tentatively, D is TRBD2 (7 bases). This receptor was identified in a human donor with non-small cell lung cancer. The sequenced material came from lung tumor tissue. The CDR3 DNA follows: TGTGCCAGCGAACGGGGGGCTAGCGGCGACAATGAGCAGTTCTTC. It codes for CASERGASGDNEQFF.